The clone carrying this T cell receptor beta chain occurred many times. Its antigen is not known. The CDR3 extends over 15 amino acids. Germline CDR1 is SGHTA and CDR2 is FQGNSA. The germline V and J ends were trimmed by 7 bases and 2 bases, with 16 bases remaining between them. These data are taken from a study of neurological immune-mediated disorders. Whole-study results and caveats: A possible signature was seen in one related-CDR3 cluster, into which phylogenetic grouping placed the repertoires of 18 of 34 multiple sclerosis patients.

In TCRdb, the 5' RACE reads were re-called with MiXCR into one record per CDR3 protein. The repertoire holds around 30,000 distinct CDR3 sequences, with about 1.4% as singletons. The sequence was obtained from a woman in her twenties or thirties with multiple sclerosis. This rearrangement joins TRBV7-2 to TRBJ2-3, with a tentative D call TRBD2 (5 bases). The source material was PBMCs. CDR3 region: CASNPRGGPTDTQYF. CDR3 DNA sequence: TGTGCCAGCAACCCTCGGGGTGGACCCACAGATACGCAGTATTTT. The whole variable domain, filled in from reference TRBV7-2 and TRBJ2-3, reads GAGVSQSPSNKVTEKGKDVELRCDPISGHTALYWYRQSLGQGLEFLIYFQGNSAPDKSGLPSDRFSAERTGGSVSTLTIQRTQQEDSAVYLCASNPRGGPTDTQYFGPGTRLTVL.